The rows below give T cell receptor beta chains drawn from one sample of a study of T-cell memory formation after mild COVID-19. TCRdb re-analysed the 5' RACE reads in MiXCR, keeping a single row per CDR3 protein. This table holds 130,000 to 150,000 distinct CDR3 sequences, 6% to 7% found once. The sample consisted of PBMCs or a T cell subset sorted from them (not recorded which). The receptors derive from an adult woman who had mild COVID-19 (a few samples of this study predate the infection). Cell type and time point are not known. Both conserved end residues are part of each CDR3. D genes are given only for firm matches. The listing skips clone size in some rows; elsewhere it reads once, few, many or a size class.

j_gene,abundance,d_gene,len,v_gene,CDR3aa,CDR3nt
TRBJ1-1,many,.,14,TRBV10-3,CAISEAGKNTEAFF,TGTGCCATCAGTGAAGCAGGGAAGAACACTGAAGCTTTCTTT
TRBJ1-5,many,.,13,TRBV20-1,CSAREDSNQPQHF,TGCAGTGCTAGGGAGGATAGCAATCAGCCCCAGCATTTT
TRBJ1-1,many,.,14,TRBV5-1,CASSLGPGGTEAFF,TGCGCCAGCAGCTTGGGTCCGGGTGGCACTGAAGCTTTCTTT
TRBJ1-2,many,.,14,TRBV5-1,CASSLDGSNYGYTF,TGCGCCAGCAGCCTGGACGGATCTAACTATGGCTACACCTTC
TRBJ2-3,.,.,15,TRBV5-4,CASSPDRGAIDTQYF,TGTGCCAGCAGCCCAGACAGAGGAGCAATAGATACGCAGTATTTT
TRBJ2-1,few,TRBD1,17,TRBV7-9,CASIDTYRGPIYNEQFF,TGTGCCAGCATCGACACTTACAGGGGGCCGATCTACAATGAGCAGTTCTTC
TRBJ2-7,.,.,12,TRBV10-3,CAISSQGYEQYF,TGTGCCATCAGCTCCCAGGGCTACGAGCAGTACTTC
TRBJ1-2,few,.,14,TRBV9,CASSPLGTNYGYTF,TGTGCCAGCAGCCCCCTCGGGACCAACTATGGCTACACCTTC
TRBJ1-1,few,TRBD1,13,TRBV7-9,CATLRQGRTEAFF,TGTGCCACCCTCCGACAGGGGCGGACTGAAGCTTTCTTT
TRBJ2-5,many,TRBD1,16,TRBV5-1,CASRQTGTGGLETQYF,TGCGCCAGCAGACAAACCGGGACAGGGGGCCTAGAGACCCAGTACTTC
TRBJ1-3,.,.,16,TRBV18,CASSPPAASSGNTIYF,TGTGCCAGCTCACCACCGGCAGCTTCCTCTGGAAACACCATATATTTT
TRBJ2-5,.,.,15,TRBV11-2,CASSGRTGPYRTQYF,TGTGCCAGCAGCGGAAGGACGGGGCCCTATAGGACCCAGTACTTC
TRBJ2-1,many,TRBD2,13,TRBV4-3,CASSQVLAGGDFF,TGCGCCAGCAGCCAAGTTCTGGCGGGAGGGGATTTCTTC
TRBJ2-3,many,TRBD1,14,TRBV20-1,CSADGTGGTDTQYF,TGCAGTGCCGACGGGACAGGGGGCACAGATACGCAGTATTTT
TRBJ1-2,.,.,14,TRBV18,CASSSKARSYGYTF,TGTGCCAGCTCATCAAAGGCCCGGAGCTATGGCTACACCTTC
TRBJ2-1,few,.,19,TRBV5-5,CASSSWGTKKGSGYTEQFF,TGTGCCAGCAGCTCCTGGGGCACTAAGAAGGGCTCGGGCTACACTGAGCAGTTCTTC
TRBJ2-7,few,.,12,TRBV29-1,CSVLQGVAEQYF,TGCAGCGTTCTGCAGGGAGTAGCCGAGCAGTACTTC
TRBJ2-3,.,.,14,TRBV5-5,CASSLVHSTDTQYF,TGTGCCAGCAGCCTAGTGCACAGCACAGATACGCAGTATTTT
TRBJ1-1,.,.,12,TRBV3-1,CASSQGTYRAFF,TGTGCCAGCAGCCAGGGCACATATCGAGCTTTCTTT
TRBJ1-5,many,.,14,TRBV20-1,CSARDVGGNQPQHF,TGCAGTGCTAGAGATGTCGGAGGCAATCAGCCCCAGCATTTT
TRBJ2-5,many,.,15,TRBV5-1,CASSLVAGQQETQYF,TGCGCCAGCAGCTTGGTGGCAGGGCAACAAGAGACCCAGTACTTC
TRBJ2-1,.,.,15,TRBV20-1,CSAQRGGAGGNEQFF,TGCAGTGCCCAGAGGGGGGGGGCCGGAGGGAATGAGCAGTTCTTC
TRBJ1-1,.,.,14,TRBV24-1,CATSRGGMNTEAFF,TGTGCCACCAGCCGGGGGGGTATGAACACTGAAGCTTTCTTT
TRBJ2-2,few,TRBD2,16,TRBV4-3,CASSQTLLAGAGELFF,TGCGCCAGCAGCCAGACACTTCTAGCGGGAGCCGGGGAGCTGTTTTTT
TRBJ1-6,many,.,15,TRBV4-2,CASSQGQDSNSPLHF,TGTGCCAGCAGCCAAGGACAGGACAGTAATTCACCCCTCCACTTT